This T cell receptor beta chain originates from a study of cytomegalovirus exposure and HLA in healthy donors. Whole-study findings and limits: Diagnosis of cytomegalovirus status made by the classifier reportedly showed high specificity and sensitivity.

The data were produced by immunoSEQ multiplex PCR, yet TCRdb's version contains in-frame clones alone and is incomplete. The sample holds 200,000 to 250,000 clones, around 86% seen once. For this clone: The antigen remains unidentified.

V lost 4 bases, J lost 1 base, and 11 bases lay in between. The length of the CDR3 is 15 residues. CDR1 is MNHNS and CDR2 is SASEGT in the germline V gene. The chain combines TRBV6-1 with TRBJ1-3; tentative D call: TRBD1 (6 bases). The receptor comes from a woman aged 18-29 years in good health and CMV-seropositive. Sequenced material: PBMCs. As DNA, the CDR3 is TGTGCCAGCAGTGCCCACGGACAGTCTGGAAACACCATATATTTT. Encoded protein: CASSAHGQSGNTIYF.